Reported below is one TCR beta chain. Antigen unknown. The CDR3 consists of 18 residues. The V end was cut by 1 base, the J end by 0 bases, with 16 bases between. Germline loops: CDR1 MGHRA, CDR2 YSYEKL. Partitioning of CD4+ cells yielded a CD45RA+ naive subset and a CD45RA-negative memory subset. Generated by immunoSEQ multiplex PCR, the TCRdb table keeps only in-frame clones and is missing some. Of 1,100,000 or so clones in the sample, 70% to 80% were seen once. This sample was included in a study of shared clonotypes between healthy human individuals. Study-level results: Clonotype sharing among the donors was expected to vary with sequencing depth. When compared with the clonotypes that were shared by all four sorted-subset donors, the non-shared clonotypes turned out to have lower generation probabilities.

V and J are TRBV4-1 and TRBJ2-1, with D perhaps matching TRBD1 or TRBD2 (7 bases each). This clonotype originated in a young man in good health. Some clones in this sample may be carry-over from other donors' samples. The sequenced material came from memory CD4+ T cells from PBMCs. Subset meaning: CD45RA-negative fraction. Written as DNA, the CDR3 is TGCGCCAGCAGCCAAGTAATGGGAGGGGGCTTCTCCTACAATGAGCAGTTCTTC. Its translation is CASSQVMGGGFSYNEQFF.